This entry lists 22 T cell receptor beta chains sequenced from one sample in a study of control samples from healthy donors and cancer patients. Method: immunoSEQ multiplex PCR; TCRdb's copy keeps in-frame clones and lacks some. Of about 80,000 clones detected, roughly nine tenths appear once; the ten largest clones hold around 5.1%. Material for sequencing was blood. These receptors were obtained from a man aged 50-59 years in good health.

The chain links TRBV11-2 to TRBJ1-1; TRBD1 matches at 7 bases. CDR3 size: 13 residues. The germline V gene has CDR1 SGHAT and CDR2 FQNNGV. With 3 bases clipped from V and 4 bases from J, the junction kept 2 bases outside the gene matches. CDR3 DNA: TGTGCCAGCAGCTTCGCAGGGGGCACTGAAGCTTTCTTT. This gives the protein CASSFAGGTEAFF.

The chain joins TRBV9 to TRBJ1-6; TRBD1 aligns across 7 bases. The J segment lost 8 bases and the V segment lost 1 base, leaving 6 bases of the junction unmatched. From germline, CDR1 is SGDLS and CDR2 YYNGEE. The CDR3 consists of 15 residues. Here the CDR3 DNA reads TGTGCCAGCAGCGTAACAGGGGACATACATTCACCCCTCCACTTT. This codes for CASSVTGDIHSPLHF.

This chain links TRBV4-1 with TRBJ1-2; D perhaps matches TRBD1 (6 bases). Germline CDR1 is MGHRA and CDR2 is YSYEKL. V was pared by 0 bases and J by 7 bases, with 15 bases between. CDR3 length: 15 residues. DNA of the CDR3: TGCGCCAGCAGCCAAGAGGAGCGGGTAGGGGGTGGCTACACCTTC. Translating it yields CASSQEERVGGGYTF.

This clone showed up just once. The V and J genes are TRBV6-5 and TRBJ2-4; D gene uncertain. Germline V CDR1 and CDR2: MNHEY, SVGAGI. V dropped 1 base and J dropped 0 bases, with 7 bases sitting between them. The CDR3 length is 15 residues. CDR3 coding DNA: TGTGCCAGCAGTTACTTGCCGCTAGCCAAAAACATTCAGTACTTC. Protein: CASSYLPLAKNIQYF.

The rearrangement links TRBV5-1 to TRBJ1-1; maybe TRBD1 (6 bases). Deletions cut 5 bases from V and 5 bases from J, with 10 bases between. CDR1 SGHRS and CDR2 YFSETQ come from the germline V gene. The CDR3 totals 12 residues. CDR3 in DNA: TGCGCCAGCAGTTCCAGGGGAACTGAAGCTTTCTTT. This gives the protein CASSSRGTEAFF.

CDR3 coding DNA: TGTGCCAGCAGTGAACCTTCCACGGATACGCAGTATTTT. It is translated as CASSEPSTDTQYF. This chain uses TRBV25-1 with TRBJ2-3, with D uncertain. The CDR3 covers 13 residues. Germline assignment: CDR1 MGHDK and CDR2 SYGVNS. V lost 2 bases and J 6 bases, leaving 9 bases between the germline ends.

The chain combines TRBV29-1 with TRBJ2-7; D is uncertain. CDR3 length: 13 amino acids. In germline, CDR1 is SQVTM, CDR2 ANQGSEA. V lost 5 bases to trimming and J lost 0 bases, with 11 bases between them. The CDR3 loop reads CSVYSTLSYEQYF. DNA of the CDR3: TGCAGCGTTTATTCGACACTCTCCTACGAGCAGTACTTC.

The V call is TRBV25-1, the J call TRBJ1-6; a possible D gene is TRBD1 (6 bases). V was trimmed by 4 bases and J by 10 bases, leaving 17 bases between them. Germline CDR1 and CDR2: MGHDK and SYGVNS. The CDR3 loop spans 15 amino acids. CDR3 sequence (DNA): TGTGCCAGCAGTGCGGACCCCGGGACACGATCACCCCTCCACTTT. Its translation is CASSADPGTRSPLHF.

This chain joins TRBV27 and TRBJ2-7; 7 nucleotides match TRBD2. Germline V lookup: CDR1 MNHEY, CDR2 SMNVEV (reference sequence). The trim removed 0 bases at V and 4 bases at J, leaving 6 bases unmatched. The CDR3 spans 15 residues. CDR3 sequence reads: CASSLSMRGGYEQYF. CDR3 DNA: TGTGCCAGCAGTTTATCGATGCGCGGGGGTTACGAGCAGTACTTC.

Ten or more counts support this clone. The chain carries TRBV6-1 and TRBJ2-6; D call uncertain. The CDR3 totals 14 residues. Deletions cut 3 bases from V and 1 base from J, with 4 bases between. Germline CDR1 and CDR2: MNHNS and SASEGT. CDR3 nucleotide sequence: TGTGCCAGCAGTGAGGGATCTGGGGCCAACGTCCTGACTTTC. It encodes CASSEGSGANVLTF.

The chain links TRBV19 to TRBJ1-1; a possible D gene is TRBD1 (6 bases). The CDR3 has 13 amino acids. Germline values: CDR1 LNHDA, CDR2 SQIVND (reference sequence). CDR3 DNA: TGTGCTGTGGAGGGGGGGTTCAACACTGAAGCTTTCTTT. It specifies CAVEGGFNTEAFF.

The CDR3 coding sequence is TGTGCCAGCAGCTCTTGGACAGGACCTAACACTGAAGCTTTCTTT. Translation: CASSSWTGPNTEAFF. V and J are TRBV11-3 and TRBJ1-1, with 7 bases matching TRBD1. Germline-derived CDR1 and CDR2 are SGHNT and YENEEA. V lost 4 bases, J lost 2 bases, and 7 bases stayed unmatched. The length of the CDR3 is 15 residues. Full variable domain (missing parts from reference TRBV11-3 and TRBJ1-1): EAGVVQSPRYKIIEKKQPVAFWCNPISGHNTLYWYLQNLGQGPELLIRYENEEAVDDSQLPKDRFSAERLKGVDSTLKIQPAELGDSAVYLCASSSWTGPNTEAFFGQGTRLTVV.

CDR3 amino acids: CASSFSTGAGNTIYF. CDR3 bases: TGTGCCAGCAGTTTTTCGACAGGGGCTGGAAACACCATATATTTT. V and J are TRBV27 and TRBJ1-3, with TRBD1 identical over 8 bases. CDR3 length: 15 residues. V shed 3 bases, J shed 2 bases, and the junction held 3 bases outside the gene matches. Germline values: CDR1 MNHEY, CDR2 SMNVEV (reference sequence).

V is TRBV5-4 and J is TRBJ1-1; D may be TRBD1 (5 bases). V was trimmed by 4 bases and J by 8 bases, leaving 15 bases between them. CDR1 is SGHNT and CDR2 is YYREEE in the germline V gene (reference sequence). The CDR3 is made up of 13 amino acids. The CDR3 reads CASSPSARTEAFF. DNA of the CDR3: TGTGCCAGCAGCCCCTCGGCGAGGACAGAAGCTTTCTTT.

The CDR3, as DNA: TGTGCCAGCAGAGCAGGGGACTCACCCCTCCACTTT. Residues: CASRAGDSPLHF. The chain recombines TRBV6-4 with TRBJ1-6; the D gene is possibly TRBD1 (6 bases). The CDR3 is made up of 12 amino acids. Deletions cut 6 bases from V and 10 bases from J, with 10 bases between. The germline gives CDR1 MRHNA, CDR2 SNTAGT.

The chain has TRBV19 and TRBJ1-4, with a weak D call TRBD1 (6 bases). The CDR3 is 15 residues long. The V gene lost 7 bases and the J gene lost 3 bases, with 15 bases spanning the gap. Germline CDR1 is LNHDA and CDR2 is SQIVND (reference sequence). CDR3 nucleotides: TGTGCCAGTACCCCCCCGGGGGGCCCTAATGAAAAACTGTTTTTT. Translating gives CASTPPGGPNEKLFF.

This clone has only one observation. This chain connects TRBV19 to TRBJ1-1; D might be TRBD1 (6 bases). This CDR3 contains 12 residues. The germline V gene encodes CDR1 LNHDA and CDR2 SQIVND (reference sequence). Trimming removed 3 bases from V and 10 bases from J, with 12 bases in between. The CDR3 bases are TGTGCCAGTAGTATGGTAGGGGGGCGAGCTTTCTTT. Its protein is CASSMVGGRAFF.

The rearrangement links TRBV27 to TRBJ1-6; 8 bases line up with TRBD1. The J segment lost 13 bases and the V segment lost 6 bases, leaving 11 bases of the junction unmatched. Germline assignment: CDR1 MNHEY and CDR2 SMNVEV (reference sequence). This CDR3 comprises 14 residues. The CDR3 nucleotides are TGTGCCAGCAGATTAACAGGGGGTAAACTTCCCCTCCACTTT. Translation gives CASRLTGGKLPLHF.

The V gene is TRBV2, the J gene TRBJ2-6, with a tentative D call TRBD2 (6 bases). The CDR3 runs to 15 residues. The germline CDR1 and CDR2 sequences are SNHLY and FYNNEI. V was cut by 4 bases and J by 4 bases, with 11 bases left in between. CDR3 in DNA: TGTGCCAGCAGTGCCCGCGGGGCAGGGGCCAACGTCCTGACTTTC. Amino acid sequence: CASSARGAGANVLTF.

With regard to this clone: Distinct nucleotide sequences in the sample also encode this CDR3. The CDR3 bases are TGTGCCAGCAGCCCCGGACAGGTTGGCTCCTACGAGCAGTACTTC. It is translated as CASSPGQVGSYEQYF. This chain uses TRBV5-8 with TRBJ2-7; 7 nucleotides match TRBD1. V was clipped by 4 bases and J by 0 bases; unmatched bases: 7. This CDR3 has 15 residues. Germline V gene lookup returns CDR1 SGHTS and CDR2 YDEGEE.

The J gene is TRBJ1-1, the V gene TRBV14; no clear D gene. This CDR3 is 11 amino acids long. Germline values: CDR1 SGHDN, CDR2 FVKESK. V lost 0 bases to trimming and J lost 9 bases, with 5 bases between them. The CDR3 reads CASSQEEKAFF. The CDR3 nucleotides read TGTGCCAGCAGCCAAGAGGAGAAAGCTTTCTTT.

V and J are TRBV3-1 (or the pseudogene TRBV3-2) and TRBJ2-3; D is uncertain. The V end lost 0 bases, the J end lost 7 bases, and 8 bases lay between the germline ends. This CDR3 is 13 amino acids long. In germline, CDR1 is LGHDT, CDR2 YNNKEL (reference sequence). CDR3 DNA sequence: TGTGCCAGCAGCCAAGATAAGGTTAATACGCAGTATTTT. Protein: CASSQDKVNTQYF.